This is a list of T cell receptor beta chains from one sample in a study of blood T cell repertoires in COVID-19. Assay: immunoSEQ multiplex PCR; the TCRdb copy retains only in-frame clones and omits some. The sample lists under 300,000 clones, almost 85% occurring once. What was sequenced was peripheral blood. The receptor source for this set is a man between 50 and 59 years old with acute or convalescent COVID-19. Each CDR3 is given with its conserved first and last residue. The D gene is left open where the match is weak. Some rows have no size entry. The others give once, few or many, or a class for an expanded clone.

TRBV29-1	TRBJ1-1	NA	NA	TGCAGCGTTTCAAGGACAGACGCAAACACTGAAGCTTTCTTT	CSVSRTDANTEAFF
TRBV3-1/TRBV3-2	TRBJ1-2	NA	NA	TGTGCCAGCAGCCAAGATCTCTATGGCTACACCTTC	CASSQDLYGYTF
TRBV28	TRBJ1-3	NA	NA	TGTGCCAGCAGTTCGTGGACATTCTCTGGAAACACCATATATTTT	CASSSWTFSGNTIYF
TRBV4-1	TRBJ1-6	NA	NA	TGCGCCAGCAGCCAAGCGCTCCAGCGGATAAATTCACCCCTCCACTTT	CASSQALQRINSPLHF
TRBV10-3	TRBJ2-7	TRBD1	NA	TGTGCCATCCGGGACAGGGCAGGAGGCGAGCAGTACTTC	CAIRDRAGGEQYF
TRBV29-1	TRBJ2-1	NA	NA	TGCAGCGTTGGACCACAGGGCTCCTACAATGAGCAGTTCTTC	CSVGPQGSYNEQFF
TRBV21-1	TRBJ2-1	NA	NA	TGTGCCAGCAGGGGGCCCTCTCTCTTAAAATACAATGAGCAGTTCTTC	CASRGPSLLKYNEQFF
TRBV11-3	TRBJ2-7	TRBD1	NA	TGTGCCAGCAGCTTACCCTCGACAGGGGGATACGAGCAGTACTTC	CASSLPSTGGYEQYF
TRBV5-1	TRBJ1-2	NA	NA	TGCGCCAGCAGCTTGGGTAGTACAGGGTATGGCTACACCTTC	CASSLGSTGYGYTF
TRBV5-4	TRBJ2-7	NA	NA	TGTGCCAGCAGCCTTGACCGGGACATCTCCTACGAGCAGTACTTC	CASSLDRDISYEQYF
TRBV10-3	TRBJ1-6	NA	NA	TGTGCCATCAGTGAGTCCACAGGGTCGATGGATAATTCACCCCTCCACTTT	CAISESTGSMDNSPLHF
TRBV11-2	TRBJ2-7	NA	few	TGTGCCAGCAGCTTATTTTCAGGGTCCTACGAGCAGTACTTC	CASSLFSGSYEQYF
TRBV7-9	TRBJ2-7	NA	NA	TGTGCCAGCAGCTTCGCAGAATACGAGCAGTACTTC	CASSFAEYEQYF
TRBV5-1	TRBJ2-2	NA	few	TGCGCCAGCAGCTTGACAGGGGAGGCCGGGGAGCTGTTTTTT	CASSLTGEAGELFF
TRBV13	TRBJ2-5	NA	NA	TGTGCCAGCAGCTTCACAGGGAGTCGAGAGACCCAGTACTTC	CASSFTGSRETQYF
TRBV7-3	TRBJ2-1	TRBD1	NA	TGTGCCAGCAGCTTATCTCCGGGACAGGGATACAATGAGCAGTTCTTC	CASSLSPGQGYNEQFF
TRBV7-9	TRBJ1-6	TRBD1	NA	TGTGCCAGCAGCTCTGGACAGGGATTTTCACCCCTCCACTTT	CASSSGQGFSPLHF
TRBV19	TRBJ1-1	NA	NA	TGTGCCAGTAGGACCGGGGTTATGAACACTGAAGCTTTCTTT	CASRTGVMNTEAFF
TRBV6-5	TRBJ2-1	NA	NA	TGTGCCAGCAGGGGGCGCGGTCCCAATGAGCAGTTCTTC	CASRGRGPNEQFF
TRBV5-4	TRBJ2-5	TRBD1	NA	TGTGCCAGCAGCTTGGGCCGACGGACAGGGGGCGGGGAGACCCAGTACTTC	CASSLGRRTGGGETQYF
TRBV18	TRBJ1-3	TRBD1	NA	TGTGCCAGCTCACCACCGACGACAGGGTATGGAAACACCATATATTTT	CASSPPTTGYGNTIYF
TRBV9	TRBJ1-2	NA	NA	TGTGCCAGCAGCGCGGACAGCTTATTCCATGGCTACACCTTC	CASSADSLFHGYTF
TRBV7-3	TRBJ2-2	NA	NA	TGTGCCAGCAGCTTAGAGTGGTCGAGGACCGGGGAGCTGTTTTTT	CASSLEWSRTGELFF
TRBV27	TRBJ2-2	NA	NA	TGTGCCAGCAGTTCAACTACACCCACCGGGGAGCTGTTTTTT	CASSSTTPTGELFF
TRBV7-6	TRBJ2-1	TRBD1	NA	TGTGCCAGCAGCTCCACCGGGACAGGTACCTATGAGCAGTTCTTC	CASSSTGTGTYEQFF
TRBV7-9	TRBJ2-5	TRBD2	NA	TGTGCCAGCAGCCCGGGGGGTAACCAAGAGACCCAGTACTTC	CASSPGGNQETQYF
TRBV28	TRBJ1-4	NA	few	TGTGCCAGCAACCCCCCGGGGGGCCGGCAAAAACTGTTTTTT	CASNPPGGRQKLFF
TRBV3-1/TRBV3-2	TRBJ2-1	TRBD2	NA	TGTGCCAGCAGCCCAGGGGCTAGCGGGAAAGATGAGCAGTTCTTC	CASSPGASGKDEQFF
TRBV28	TRBJ2-6	TRBD1	NA	TGTGCCAGCAGTACGAGGGGGCTCGGGGCCAACGTCCTGACTTTC	CASSTRGLGANVLTF
TRBV10-3	TRBJ2-2	NA	once	TGTGCCATCAGGGGAAACGAGGGAATCGGGGAGCTGTTTTTT	CAIRGNEGIGELFF
TRBV5-1	TRBJ2-1	NA	once	TGCGCCAGCAGCTTGGAACTAGCATCCGATGAGCAGTTCTTC	CASSLELASDEQFF
TRBV5-1	TRBJ1-6	NA	once	TGCGCCAGCAGCTTGGGACAGGCCAATTCACCCCTCCACTTT	CASSLGQANSPLHF
TRBV2	TRBJ2-7	NA	once	TGTGCCAGCGCAGTGTACGAGCAGTACTTC	CASAVYEQYF
TRBV6-6	TRBJ2-7	TRBD1	once	TGTGCCAGCAGTCCCTCGGGGACAGGGGCCTACGAGCAGTACTTC	CASSPSGTGAYEQYF
TRBV5-1	TRBJ1-1	TRBD1	NA	TGCGCCAGCAGCTTGAGTACAGGGGGCACTGAAGCTTTCTTT	CASSLSTGGTEAFF
TRBV3-1/TRBV3-2	TRBJ2-3	TRBD2	once	TGTGCCAGCAGCCAAGCATCTAGCGGTTGGGATACGCAGTATTTT	CASSQASSGWDTQYF
TRBV19	TRBJ2-7	TRBD2	NA	TGTGCCAGTAGTATCATTCGGACTAGCGGGAGGTACGAGCAGTACTTC	CASSIIRTSGRYEQYF
TRBV2	TRBJ2-2	TRBD2	NA	TGTGCCAGCAAGTTAGCGGGAGGTTCGAACACCGGGGAGCTGTTTTTT	CASKLAGGSNTGELFF
TRBV7-2	TRBJ1-2	NA	NA	TGTGCCAGCAGCAAACAGGGATTTAACTATGGCTACACCTTC	CASSKQGFNYGYTF
TRBV3-1/TRBV3-2	TRBJ2-3	TRBD2	NA	TGTGCCAGCAGCCAAGATAGAGTAGCGGGGACAGATACGCAGTATTTT	CASSQDRVAGTDTQYF
TRBV5-1	TRBJ1-1	NA	NA	TGCGCCAGCAGCTTGGATGCAGTGATGAACACTGAAGCTTTCTTT	CASSLDAVMNTEAFF
TRBV9	TRBJ1-2	NA	NA	TGTGCCAGCAGCTCAGGAAACTATGGCTACACCTTC	CASSSGNYGYTF
TRBV27	TRBJ2-7	NA	NA	TGTGCCAGCAGTTTATCCAGGGGCTCCGAGCAGTACTTC	CASSLSRGSEQYF
TRBV5-6	TRBJ2-2	TRBD2	few	TGTGCCAGTACCCCAAGAGGCGGGAGGCCCGGGGAGCTGTTTTTT	CASTPRGGRPGELFF
TRBV4-1	TRBJ2-7	TRBD2	NA	TGCGCCAGCAGCCTTGCGGGGGGGCCTTCCTACGAGCAGTACTTC	CASSLAGGPSYEQYF